The following is a T cell receptor (beta chain) sequence with its context. Its antigen has not been determined. The input lacks base qualities; no much larger clone sits a single base away. This sample is part of a study of OX40 agonist ivuxolimab in advanced cancers. Describing the broader study: Ivuxolimab, which targeted the costimulatory receptor OX40 (CD134), was an agonistic, fully human IgG2 monoclonal antibody. Of the 52 patients in dose escalation, about 20 had hepatocellular carcinoma, roughly 15 had melanoma, 9 had renal cell carcinoma and 9 had head and neck cancer. The monotherapy dose-escalation portion (N of about 52 patients) of the phase I ivuxolimab trial is reported in the paper. Intravenous ivuxolimab was administered to patients every 2 weeks at six dose levels: 0.01, 0.1, 0.3, 1.5, 3 and 10 mg/kg. Peripheral TCRbeta sequencing was intended to test whether TCR sequence diversity was altered and clonal T-cell expansion was caused by ivuxolimab. A male proportion of about 79% and a mean age of approximately 58 years, ranging from 23 to 79, were recorded for the dose-escalation cohort. Partial responses occurred in three dose-escalation patients, of whom one had hepatocellular carcinoma and two had cutaneous melanoma. Prior anti-PD-1, anti-PD-L1 or anti-CTLA-4 therapy was permitted, and approximately 42% of dose-escalation patients had received checkpoint inhibitors.

The research as a whole found: After ivuxolimab, more expanded clones were found on average in CD8+ T cells than in CD4+ T cells. Low levels of normalized T-cell clonal expansion were also seen in some nonresponding patients. The antigen specificity of the clonally expanded peripheral T cells was not determined. At doses of 0.1 to 3.0 mg/kg, clonal expansion of both CD4+ and CD8+ blood T cells was observed from baseline to week 6. Partial responders in the 0.1-3.0 mg/kg groups had among the lowest normalized peripheral clonal expansion, especially among CD8+ T cells.

To sequence the TCRbeta CDR3 region, genomic DNA was isolated from the sorted cells. The immunoSEQ Assay was used for sequencing of TCRbeta CDR3 regions. Not all clones reach the TCRdb copy of this immuneACCESS table, which keeps in-frame sequences only. Checked studies attribute under half of the gap to unresolved V genes and leave the rest unexplained. The table for this sample lists 70,000 or so clones; around 90% of them were counted only once. The ten largest clones represent approximately 15% of the sample. Spanning cysteine to phenylalanine, the CDR3 consists of 13 amino acids. This entry keeps only the CDR3 DNA: 39 bases, framed from base 1. V loses 4 bases, J loses 0 bases, and the germline ends lie 5 bases apart. The CDR1 and CDR2 encoded by the germline V gene are ENHRY and SYGVKD. The trial excluded patients who had a history of autoimmune disease or who were on systemic immunosuppression. Peripheral blood for TCR sequencing was drawn from every dose cohort at baseline, at cycle 4 day 1 and at cycle 7 day 1. The samples were taken from a phase I, first-in-human, multicenter, open-label dose-escalation trial of ivuxolimab. The trial enrolled adults with locally advanced or metastatic head and neck squamous cell, hepatocellular, melanoma or renal cell carcinoma. Before TCR sequencing, CD4+ T cells and CD8+ T cells from peripheral blood were sorted into separate populations.

The sequencing here drew on CD4+ or CD8+ T cells sorted from blood, taken in a trial of the OX40 agonist ivuxolimab. This receptor was obtained from an adult with an advanced solid tumor such as melanoma, head and neck, liver or kidney cancer. Recombination connected TRBV10-3 to TRBJ2-3; tentative D gene TRBD2, with 5 bases matching. The nucleotide sequence reads as follows: TGTGCCATCAGTGGAGGGAGCACAGATACGCAGTATTTT. Its amino acids are CAISGGSTDTQYF.